One sample yielded the 5 T cell receptor beta chains listed below, sequenced in a study of blood T cell repertoires in COVID-19. TCRdb's table, derived via immunoSEQ multiplex PCR, lists solely in-frame clones and lacks some. Of about 170,000 clones listed, roughly four fifths were seen once; the top ten hold around 7.7%. Sequenced input: peripheral blood. These receptor sequences come from a man between 40 and 49 years old who had recovered from COVID-19.

This clone came up once. The chain links TRBV6-5 to TRBJ1-1, with a weak D call TRBD1 (5 bases). Germline loops: CDR1 MNHEY, CDR2 SVGAGI. This CDR3 comprises 13 residues. V lost 6 bases to trimming and J lost 5 bases, with 13 bases between them. The CDR3 spells CASRYLRDTEAFF. The CDR3 coding sequence is TGTGCCAGCAGGTACCTCAGGGATACTGAAGCTTTCTTT.

This rearrangement joins TRBV19 to TRBJ1-1, with 7 bases identical to TRBD1. CDR1 and CDR2 from the germline V gene are LNHDA and SQIVND (reference sequence). Germline trimming cut 5 bases from V and 6 bases from J; bases unmatched to any gene: 9. This CDR3 has 14 amino acids. In DNA, the CDR3 is TGTGCCAGTAGTGAACAGGGGTTGGTTGCTGAAGCTTTCTTT. It is translated as CASSEQGLVAEAFF.

On this clone itself: Sequence at one end of the junction differs from germline and may be a read error. This chain joins TRBV7-9 and TRBJ2-4; D remains ambiguous. The CDR3 length is 12 residues. Germline CDR1 and CDR2: SEHNR and FQNEAQ (reference sequence). The CDR3: CASSLGDTPPNF. CDR3 DNA sequence: TGTGCCAGCAGCTTAGGAGACACCCCCCCGAACTTC.

The chain links TRBV4-3 to TRBJ2-3; TRBD2 aligns across 10 bases. The V gene end was trimmed by 4 bases and the J gene end by 2 bases; junction bases not matched to a gene: 9. From germline, CDR1 is LGHNA and CDR2 YSLEER. The CDR3 runs to 17 residues. The CDR3 here is CASSPNIAGGITDTQYF. DNA for the CDR3: TGCGCCAGCAGCCCGAATATAGCGGGGGGTATCACAGATACGCAGTATTTT.

This rearrangement joins TRBV11-2 to TRBJ1-4; no clear D. V shed 3 bases and J shed 0 bases, with 8 bases lying between them. CDR1 is SGHAT, CDR2 FQNNGV, per germline. The CDR3 runs 15 residues. The chain's CDR3 is CASSFLTATNEKLFF. The CDR3 DNA sequence: TGTGCCAGCAGCTTCTTGACTGCAACTAATGAAAAACTGTTTTTT. Drawing the rest from reference TRBV11-2 and TRBJ1-4, the complete variable domain is EAGVAQSPRYKIIEKRQSVAFWCNPISGHATLYWYQQILGQGPKLLIQFQNNGVVDDSQLPKDRFSAERLKGVDSTLKIQPAKLEDSAVYLCASSFLTATNEKLFFGSGTQLSVL.